The rows below give T cell receptor beta chains drawn from one sample of a study of OX40 agonist ivuxolimab in advanced cancers. Method: immunoSEQ multiplex PCR; TCRdb's copy keeps in-frame clones and lacks some. The table records 57,000 or so clones, roughly 89% of them present only once. This material consisted of CD4+ or CD8+ T cells sorted from blood, taken in a trial of the OX40 agonist ivuxolimab. The source is an adult with an advanced solid tumor such as melanoma, head and neck, liver or kidney cancer. The CDR3 runs from the conserved cysteine through the conserved F or W. D genes are given only for firm matches. A row's size may be missing; if present it is once, few, many or a size class.

cdr3_nt: TGTGCCAGCAGTGACAGGGGTATACCCAACACTGAAGCTTTCTTT
cdr3_aa: CASSDRGIPNTEAFF
d_call: NA
v_call: TRBV2
j_call: TRBJ1-1
clone_size: NA

cdr3_nt: TGTGCCAGCGCAGGCTCTGGGGCCAACGTCCTGACTTTC
cdr3_aa: CASAGSGANVLTF
d_call: NA
v_call: TRBV6-6
j_call: TRBJ2-6
clone_size: NA

cdr3_nt: TGTGCCAGCAGCCCGACTAGGGGAGAGACCCAGTACTTC
cdr3_aa: CASSPTRGETQYF
d_call: NA
v_call: TRBV11-2
j_call: TRBJ2-5
clone_size: once

cdr3_nt: TGTGCCACCAGCAGCAGGGGGCAGTCTAATGAAAAACTGTTTTTT
cdr3_aa: CATSSRGQSNEKLFF
d_call: TRBD1
v_call: TRBV15
j_call: TRBJ1-4
clone_size: NA

cdr3_nt: TGTGCCAGCAGCCAAGGCCACCGGGGGGATTACGGCTACACCTTC
cdr3_aa: CASSQGHRGDYGYTF
d_call: NA
v_call: TRBV4-2
j_call: TRBJ1-2
clone_size: medium-sized

cdr3_nt: TGCAGCGTTGTTTTGAGTATGGAAGCTTTCTTT
cdr3_aa: CSVVLSMEAFF
d_call: NA
v_call: TRBV29-1
j_call: TRBJ1-1
clone_size: NA

cdr3_nt: TGCGCCAGCAGCAGGGGACAGGGGGATGGCTACACCTTC
cdr3_aa: CASSRGQGDGYTF
d_call: TRBD1
v_call: TRBV5-1
j_call: TRBJ1-2
clone_size: NA

cdr3_nt: TGTGCCAGCAGCTTAGGAGGGGAAACCTACAATGAGCAGTTCTTC
cdr3_aa: CASSLGGETYNEQFF
d_call: NA
v_call: TRBV11-3
j_call: TRBJ2-1
clone_size: NA

cdr3_nt: TGTGCCAGCACCTCGGCGGGAGCCGGGAGTCAGCCCCAGCATTTT
cdr3_aa: CASTSAGAGSQPQHF
d_call: NA
v_call: TRBV6-1
j_call: TRBJ1-5
clone_size: NA

cdr3_nt: TGTGCCAGCAGTTACGGTCGGACACAGGATTATGGCTACACCTTC
cdr3_aa: CASSYGRTQDYGYTF
d_call: NA
v_call: TRBV6-5
j_call: TRBJ1-2
clone_size: NA

cdr3_nt: TGCGCCAGCAGCCCGGGACTAGCGGGGTCTGAGCAGTACTTC
cdr3_aa: CASSPGLAGSEQYF
d_call: TRBD2
v_call: TRBV5-1
j_call: TRBJ2-7
clone_size: NA

cdr3_nt: TGTGCCTGGAGTGTGACAGGGACGGGGGGAAACACCATATATTTT
cdr3_aa: CAWSVTGTGGNTIYF
d_call: TRBD1
v_call: TRBV30
j_call: TRBJ1-3
clone_size: NA

cdr3_nt: TGTGCCAGCAGCTGGGACAGGGAAGCTAACTATGGCTACACCTTC
cdr3_aa: CASSWDREANYGYTF
d_call: TRBD1
v_call: TRBV5-4
j_call: TRBJ1-2
clone_size: few

cdr3_nt: TGTGCCTGGAGTGTAGGGGCTAACACAGATACGCAGTATTTT
cdr3_aa: CAWSVGANTDTQYF
d_call: NA
v_call: TRBV30
j_call: TRBJ2-3
clone_size: NA

cdr3_nt: TGTGCCAGCAGCGTACCCAAACCTGACACGCTGGATAGATCGAACACCGGGGAGCTGTTTTTT
cdr3_aa: CASSVPKPDTLDRSNTGELFF
d_call: NA
v_call: TRBV9
j_call: TRBJ2-2
clone_size: few

cdr3_nt: TGTGCCACCAGCAGAGATCGGGCTCAAGAGACCCAGTACTTC
cdr3_aa: CATSRDRAQETQYF
d_call: NA
v_call: TRBV15
j_call: TRBJ2-5
clone_size: NA

cdr3_nt: TGCGCCAGCAGCCGGTCTGCGGTCAATCAGCCCCAGCATTTT
cdr3_aa: CASSRSAVNQPQHF
d_call: NA
v_call: TRBV4-3
j_call: TRBJ1-5
clone_size: NA

cdr3_nt: TGTGCCAGCAGGGGGCCGAGGACGGGAAATAACGGCTACACCTTC
cdr3_aa: CASRGPRTGNNGYTF
d_call: NA
v_call: TRBV27
j_call: TRBJ1-2
clone_size: once

cdr3_nt: TGTGCCAGCAGTTACTCTAACGGACAGACTAATCAGCCCCAGCATTTT
cdr3_aa: CASSYSNGQTNQPQHF
d_call: NA
v_call: TRBV6-6
j_call: TRBJ1-5
clone_size: NA

cdr3_nt: TGTGCCTGGAACCCCACCGGGACTTATAATTCACCCCTCCACTTT
cdr3_aa: CAWNPTGTYNSPLHF
d_call: NA
v_call: TRBV30
j_call: TRBJ1-6
clone_size: NA

cdr3_nt: TGTGCCAGCAGCTTAGGCGACAGGGGTTCACCCCTCCACTTT
cdr3_aa: CASSLGDRGSPLHF
d_call: TRBD1
v_call: TRBV7-9
j_call: TRBJ1-6
clone_size: NA

cdr3_nt: TGTGCCTGGAGTGTGGAGGGGGCGGGTAGTAGACCCCAAGAGACCCAGTACTTC
cdr3_aa: CAWSVEGAGSRPQETQYF
d_call: NA
v_call: TRBV30
j_call: TRBJ2-5
clone_size: NA

cdr3_nt: TGTGCCAGCAGCCGCGGGGAAACAGGGGACACTGAAGCTTTCTTT
cdr3_aa: CASSRGETGDTEAFF
d_call: TRBD1
v_call: TRBV9
j_call: TRBJ1-1
clone_size: NA

cdr3_nt: TGCGCCAGCAGCACCTCCGGGACAGGGCTCAATGAGCAGTTCTTC
cdr3_aa: CASSTSGTGLNEQFF
d_call: TRBD1
v_call: TRBV5-1
j_call: TRBJ2-1
clone_size: NA

cdr3_nt: TGTGCCAGCAGTGGGACAGCCGACCATGTTATGAACACTGAAGCTTTCTTT
cdr3_aa: CASSGTADHVMNTEAFF
d_call: NA
v_call: TRBV2
j_call: TRBJ1-1
clone_size: NA

cdr3_nt: TGTGCCAGCAGCGTAGGACAGGTTAGGTCCTACGAGCAGTACTTC
cdr3_aa: CASSVGQVRSYEQYF
d_call: TRBD1
v_call: TRBV7-2
j_call: TRBJ2-7
clone_size: once

cdr3_nt: TGTGCCAGCAGCCGCGGACTAGCGGGGGGGCCAATAAAGGAGTTCTTC
cdr3_aa: CASSRGLAGGPIKEFF
d_call: TRBD2
v_call: TRBV2
j_call: TRBJ2-1
clone_size: NA

cdr3_nt: TGCGCCAGCAGCCAAGAAAGCGACAGGGCAGTATCACCCCTCCACTTT
cdr3_aa: CASSQESDRAVSPLHF
d_call: TRBD1
v_call: TRBV4-3
j_call: TRBJ1-6
clone_size: once

cdr3_nt: TGTGCCAGCAGCTTAGTTGCGGGGGCATACAATGAGCAGTTCTTC
cdr3_aa: CASSLVAGAYNEQFF
d_call: NA
v_call: TRBV7-2
j_call: TRBJ2-1
clone_size: NA

cdr3_nt: TGTGCCAGCAGTCAACAGGGGATTCGAGATGGCTACACCTTC
cdr3_aa: CASSQQGIRDGYTF
d_call: TRBD1
v_call: TRBV6-5
j_call: TRBJ1-2
clone_size: NA

cdr3_nt: TGTGCCAGCAGCGCAGCGGGGATAGGGGGACCACCCCTCCACTTT
cdr3_aa: CASSAAGIGGPPLHF
d_call: NA
v_call: TRBV9
j_call: TRBJ1-6
clone_size: NA

cdr3_nt: TGTGCCAGCAGCGAGACAGGAAACACCATATATTTT
cdr3_aa: CASSETGNTIYF
d_call: NA
v_call: TRBV9
j_call: TRBJ1-3
clone_size: NA

cdr3_nt: TGTGCCAGCAGCCCTTCCGAACTAGCGGGGAGGGGCAATGAGCAGTTCTTC
cdr3_aa: CASSPSELAGRGNEQFF
d_call: TRBD2
v_call: TRBV28
j_call: TRBJ2-1
clone_size: NA

cdr3_nt: TGTGCCAGCTCACCAGGGGACGGGAACTATGGCTACACCTTC
cdr3_aa: CASSPGDGNYGYTF
d_call: NA
v_call: TRBV18
j_call: TRBJ1-2
clone_size: NA

cdr3_nt: TGTGCCAGCAGCCCCGGACAGGCCGATAGGGGCACCGGGGAGCTGTTTTTT
cdr3_aa: CASSPGQADRGTGELFF
d_call: TRBD1
v_call: TRBV5-4
j_call: TRBJ2-2
clone_size: NA

cdr3_nt: TGTGCCAGCAGCTTGGCCTACGTGGGAACTAACTATGGCTACACCTTC
cdr3_aa: CASSLAYVGTNYGYTF
d_call: NA
v_call: TRBV4-2
j_call: TRBJ1-2
clone_size: NA

cdr3_nt: TGTGCCAGCAGCCAAACTCCGCAGGGGGCCCACGAGCAGTACTTC
cdr3_aa: CASSQTPQGAHEQYF
d_call: TRBD1
v_call: TRBV16
j_call: TRBJ2-7
clone_size: NA

cdr3_nt: TGTGCCACCCCGGGAGGCGCCAACACCGGGGAGCTGTTTTTT
cdr3_aa: CATPGGANTGELFF
d_call: TRBD2
v_call: TRBV6-1
j_call: TRBJ2-2
clone_size: NA

cdr3_nt: TGTGCCAGCAGCTTAGCTCGGGGGTCCTACGAGCAGTACTTC
cdr3_aa: CASSLARGSYEQYF
d_call: NA
v_call: TRBV7-2
j_call: TRBJ2-7
clone_size: NA

cdr3_nt: TGCGCCAGCAGCCAAAAAACTTACAGGGATGAAGGCGGCTACACCTTC
cdr3_aa: CASSQKTYRDEGGYTF
d_call: NA
v_call: TRBV4-3
j_call: TRBJ1-2
clone_size: NA

cdr3_nt: TGCAGCGCGTGCCCCAGGACAGGGAAGGGTGAAAAACTGTTTTTT
cdr3_aa: CSACPRTGKGEKLFF
d_call: TRBD1
v_call: TRBV29-1
j_call: TRBJ1-4
clone_size: NA

cdr3_nt: TGTGCCAGCGTCATACGAGCAGGTAGAAACAATGAGCAGTTCTTC
cdr3_aa: CASVIRAGRNNEQFF
d_call: NA
v_call: TRBV11-1
j_call: TRBJ2-1
clone_size: NA

cdr3_nt: TGTGCCAGCGGTGCCCTTGAAGCTTTCTTT
cdr3_aa: CASGALEAFF
d_call: NA
v_call: TRBV6-1
j_call: TRBJ1-1
clone_size: NA

cdr3_nt: TGTGCCAGTAGTCCAGAGGGACATCGTTACGAGCAGTACTTC
cdr3_aa: CASSPEGHRYEQYF
d_call: NA
v_call: TRBV19
j_call: TRBJ2-7
clone_size: NA